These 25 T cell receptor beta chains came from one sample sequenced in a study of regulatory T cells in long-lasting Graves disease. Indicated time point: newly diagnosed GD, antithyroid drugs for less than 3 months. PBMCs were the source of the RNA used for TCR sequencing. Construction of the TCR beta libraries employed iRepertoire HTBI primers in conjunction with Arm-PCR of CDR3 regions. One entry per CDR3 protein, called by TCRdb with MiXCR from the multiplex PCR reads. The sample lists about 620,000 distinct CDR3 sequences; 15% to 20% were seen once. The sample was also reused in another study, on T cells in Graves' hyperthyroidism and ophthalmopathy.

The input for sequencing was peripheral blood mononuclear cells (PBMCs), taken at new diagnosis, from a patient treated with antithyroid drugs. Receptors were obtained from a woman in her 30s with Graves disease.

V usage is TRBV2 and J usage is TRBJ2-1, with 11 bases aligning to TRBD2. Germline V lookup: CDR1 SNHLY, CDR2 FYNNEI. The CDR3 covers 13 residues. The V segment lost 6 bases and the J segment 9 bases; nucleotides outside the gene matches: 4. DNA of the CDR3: TGTGCCAGCAGCGCGGGACTAGCGGTTGAGCAGTTCTTC. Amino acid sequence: CASSAGLAVEQFF.

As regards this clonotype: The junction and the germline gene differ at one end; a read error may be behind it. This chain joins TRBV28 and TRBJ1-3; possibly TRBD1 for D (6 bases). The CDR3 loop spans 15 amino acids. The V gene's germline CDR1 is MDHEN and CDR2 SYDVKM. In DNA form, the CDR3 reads TGTGCCAGCAGTGGGGGGGCAACGGCTGGAAACACCACATATTTT. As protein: CASSGGATAGNTTYF.

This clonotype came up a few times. The CDR3 spells CASSPPIGQGLYEQYF. CDR3 in DNA: TGTGCCAGCTCACCACCGATCGGACAGGGCCTCTACGAGCAGTACTTC. This chain joins TRBV18 and TRBJ2-7; TRBD1 matches at 8 bases. Germline V gene lookup returns CDR1 KGHSH and CDR2 LQKENI. This CDR3 spans 16 amino acids. The ends lost 0 bases at V and 3 bases at J; junction bases unmatched: 7.

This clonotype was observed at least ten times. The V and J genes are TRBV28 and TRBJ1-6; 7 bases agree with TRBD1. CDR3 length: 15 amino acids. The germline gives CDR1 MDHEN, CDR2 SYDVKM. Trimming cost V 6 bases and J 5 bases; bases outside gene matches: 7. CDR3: CASSETQGNNSPLHF. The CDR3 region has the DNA TGTGCCAGCAGCGAAACACAGGGGAATAATTCACCCCTCCACTTT.

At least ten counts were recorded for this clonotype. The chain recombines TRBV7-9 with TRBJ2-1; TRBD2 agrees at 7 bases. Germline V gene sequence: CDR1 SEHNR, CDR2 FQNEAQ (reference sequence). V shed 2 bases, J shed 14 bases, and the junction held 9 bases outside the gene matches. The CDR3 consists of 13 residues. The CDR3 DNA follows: TGTGCCAGCAGCTTATGGGAGGGGAGGTTTAAGTTCTTC. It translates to CASSLWEGRFKFF.

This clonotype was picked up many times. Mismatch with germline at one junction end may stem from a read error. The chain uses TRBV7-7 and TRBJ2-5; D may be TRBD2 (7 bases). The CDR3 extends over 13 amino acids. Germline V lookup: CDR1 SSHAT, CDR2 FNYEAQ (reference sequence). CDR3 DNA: TGTGCTAGCAGCTCCAAGGGGGGGGAGACCCAGTACTTC. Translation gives CASSSKGGETQYF.

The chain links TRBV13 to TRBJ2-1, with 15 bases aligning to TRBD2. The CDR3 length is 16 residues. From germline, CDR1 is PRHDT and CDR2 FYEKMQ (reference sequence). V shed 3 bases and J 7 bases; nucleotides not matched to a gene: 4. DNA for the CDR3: TGTGCCAGCAGCTTCCGGACTAGCGGGAGGGGGAATGAGCAGTTCTTC. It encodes CASSFRTSGRGNEQFF.

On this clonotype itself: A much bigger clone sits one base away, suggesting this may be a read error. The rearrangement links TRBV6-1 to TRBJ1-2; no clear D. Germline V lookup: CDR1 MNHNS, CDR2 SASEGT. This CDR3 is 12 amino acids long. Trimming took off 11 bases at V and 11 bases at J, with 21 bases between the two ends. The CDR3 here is CAASTYAVAYTF. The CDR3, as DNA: TGTGCCGCATCAACATACGCCGTGGCATACACCTTC.

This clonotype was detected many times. CDR3 protein: CASSLAGRRNTEAFF. In nucleotides, the CDR3 is TGTGCCAGCAGCTTAGCGGGACGGAGAAACACTGAAGCTTTCTTT. The J gene is TRBJ1-1, the V gene TRBV7-2; D perhaps matches TRBD1 (5 bases). The germline gives CDR1 SGHTA, CDR2 FQGNSA. V shed 0 bases and J shed 2 bases, with 10 bases lying between them. This CDR3 is built from 15 residues.

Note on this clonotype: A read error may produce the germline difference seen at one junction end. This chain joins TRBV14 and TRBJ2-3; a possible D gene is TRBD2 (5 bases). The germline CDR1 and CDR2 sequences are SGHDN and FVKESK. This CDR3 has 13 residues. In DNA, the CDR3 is TGTGCCAGCAGCCAAGAGGGAGCCTACGAGCAGTGCTTC. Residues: CASSQEGAYEQCF. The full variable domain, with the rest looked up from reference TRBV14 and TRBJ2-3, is EAGVTQFPSHSVIEKGQTVTLRCDPISGHDNLYWYRRVMGKEIKFLLHFVKESKQDESGMPNNRFLAERTGGTYSTLKVQPAELEDSGVYFCASSQEGAYEQCFGPGTRLTVL.

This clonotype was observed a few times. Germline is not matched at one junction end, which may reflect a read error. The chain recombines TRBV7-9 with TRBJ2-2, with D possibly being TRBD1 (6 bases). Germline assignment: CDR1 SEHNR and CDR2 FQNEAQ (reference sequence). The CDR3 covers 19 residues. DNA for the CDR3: TGTACCAGCAGCCACAACCCGGACAGACCTACGAGGGACACCGGGGAGCTGTTTTTT. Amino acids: CTSSHNPDRPTRDTGELFF.

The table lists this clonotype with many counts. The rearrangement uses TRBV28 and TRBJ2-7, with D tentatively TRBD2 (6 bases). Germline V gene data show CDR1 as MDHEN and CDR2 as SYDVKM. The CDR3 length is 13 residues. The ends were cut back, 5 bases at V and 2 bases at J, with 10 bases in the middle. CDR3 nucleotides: TGTGCCAGCAGTACCCCGGGAGCCTACGAGCAGTACTTC. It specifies CASSTPGAYEQYF. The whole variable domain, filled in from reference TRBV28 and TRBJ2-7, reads DVKVTQSSRYLVKRTGEKVFLECVQDMDHENMFWYRQDPGLGLRLIYFSYDVKMKEKGDIPEGYSVSREKKERFSLILESASTNQTSMYLCASSTPGAYEQYFGPGTRLTVT.

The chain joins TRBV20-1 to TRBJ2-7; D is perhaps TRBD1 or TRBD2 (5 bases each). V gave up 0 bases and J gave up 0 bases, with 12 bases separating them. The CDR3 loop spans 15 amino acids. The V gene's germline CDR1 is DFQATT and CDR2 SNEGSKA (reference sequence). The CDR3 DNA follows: TGCAGTGCTAGAGATCGGGACCGGAGCTCCTACGAGCAGTACTTC. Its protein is CSARDRDRSSYEQYF.

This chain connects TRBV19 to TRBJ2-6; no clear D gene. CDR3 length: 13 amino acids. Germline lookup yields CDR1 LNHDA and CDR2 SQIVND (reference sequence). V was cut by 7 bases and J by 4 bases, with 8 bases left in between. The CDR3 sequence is CASNGEGANVLTF. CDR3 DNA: TGTGCCAGTAACGGAGAAGGGGCCAACGTCCTGACTTTC.

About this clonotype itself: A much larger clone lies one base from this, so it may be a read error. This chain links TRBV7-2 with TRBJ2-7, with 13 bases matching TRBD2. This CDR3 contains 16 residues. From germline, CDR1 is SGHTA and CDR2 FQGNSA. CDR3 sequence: CAISSWTSGSPYEQYF. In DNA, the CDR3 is TGTGCCATCAGCTCGTGGACTAGCGGGAGCCCGTACGAGCAGTACTTC. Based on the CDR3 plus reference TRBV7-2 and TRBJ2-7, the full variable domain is GAGVSQSPSNKVTEKGKDVELRCDPISGHTALYWYRQSLGQGLEFLIYFQGNSAPDKSGLPSDRFSAERTGGSVSTLTIQRTQQEDSAVYLCAISSWTSGSPYEQYFGPGTRLTVT.

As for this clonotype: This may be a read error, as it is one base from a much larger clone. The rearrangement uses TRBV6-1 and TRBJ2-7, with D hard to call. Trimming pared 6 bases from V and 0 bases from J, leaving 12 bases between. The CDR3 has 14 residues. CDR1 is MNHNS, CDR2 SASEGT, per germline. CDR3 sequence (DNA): TGTGCCAGCAGGCCCGGGCGGATCTCCTACGAGCAGTACTTC. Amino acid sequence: CASRPGRISYEQYF.

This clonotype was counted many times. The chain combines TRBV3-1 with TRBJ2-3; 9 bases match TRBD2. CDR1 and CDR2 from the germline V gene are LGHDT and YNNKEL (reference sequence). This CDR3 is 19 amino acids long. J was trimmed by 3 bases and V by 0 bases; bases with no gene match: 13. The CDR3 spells CASSQDGLFGTSRTDTQYF. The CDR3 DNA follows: TGTGCCAGCAGCCAAGATGGTCTTTTCGGGACTAGCAGGACAGATACGCAGTATTTT.

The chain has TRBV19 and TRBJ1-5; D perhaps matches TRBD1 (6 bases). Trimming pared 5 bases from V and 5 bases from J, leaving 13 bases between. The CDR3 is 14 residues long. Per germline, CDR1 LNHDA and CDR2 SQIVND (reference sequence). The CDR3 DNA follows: TGTGCCAGTAGTTTAGCGGACAGTTATCAGCCCCAGCATTTT. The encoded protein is CASSLADSYQPQHF.

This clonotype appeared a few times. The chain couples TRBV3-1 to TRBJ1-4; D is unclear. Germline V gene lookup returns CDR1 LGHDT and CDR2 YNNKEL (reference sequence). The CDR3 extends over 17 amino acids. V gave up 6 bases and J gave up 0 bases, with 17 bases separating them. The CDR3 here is CASRKGWKGATNEKLFF. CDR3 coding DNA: TGTGCCAGCAGGAAAGGTTGGAAGGGAGCAACTAATGAAAAACTGTTTTTT.

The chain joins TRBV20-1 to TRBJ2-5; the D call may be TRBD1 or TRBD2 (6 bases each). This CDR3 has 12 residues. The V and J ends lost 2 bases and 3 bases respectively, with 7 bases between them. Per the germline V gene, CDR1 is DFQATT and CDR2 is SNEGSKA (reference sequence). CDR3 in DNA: TGCAGTGCTAGAAGGGGGGAAGAGACCCAGTACTTC. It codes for CSARRGEETQYF.

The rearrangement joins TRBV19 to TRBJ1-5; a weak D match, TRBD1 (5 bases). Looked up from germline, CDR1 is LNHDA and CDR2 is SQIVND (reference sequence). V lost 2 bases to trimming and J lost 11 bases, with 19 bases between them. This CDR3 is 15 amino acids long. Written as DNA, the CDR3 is TGTGCCAGTAGTATATGGAAGGGCGTATCGGGGGCCCAGCATTTT. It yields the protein CASSIWKGVSGAQHF.

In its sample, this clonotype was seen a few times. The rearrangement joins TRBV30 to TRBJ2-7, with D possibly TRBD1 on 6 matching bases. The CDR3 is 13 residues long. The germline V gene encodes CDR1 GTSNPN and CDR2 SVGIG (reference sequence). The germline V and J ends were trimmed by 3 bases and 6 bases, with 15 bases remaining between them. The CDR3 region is CAWRRQVMGEQYF. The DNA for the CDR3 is TGTGCCTGGAGGAGACAGGTTATGGGCGAGCAGTACTTC.

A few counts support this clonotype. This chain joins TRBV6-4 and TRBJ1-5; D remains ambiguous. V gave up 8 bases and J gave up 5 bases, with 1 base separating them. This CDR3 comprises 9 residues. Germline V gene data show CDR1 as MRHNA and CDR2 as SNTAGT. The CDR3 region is CASDQPQHF. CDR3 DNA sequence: TGTGCCAGCGATCAGCCCCAGCATTTT.

CDR3 region: CSASPRYGYTF. CDR3 in DNA: TGCAGTGCTAGCCCCAGGTATGGCTACACCTTC. The chain joins TRBV20-1 to TRBJ1-2; D remains ambiguous. There are 11 residues in the CDR3. Per germline, CDR1 DFQATT and CDR2 SNEGSKA (reference sequence). Trimming pared 3 bases from V and 5 bases from J, leaving 7 bases between.

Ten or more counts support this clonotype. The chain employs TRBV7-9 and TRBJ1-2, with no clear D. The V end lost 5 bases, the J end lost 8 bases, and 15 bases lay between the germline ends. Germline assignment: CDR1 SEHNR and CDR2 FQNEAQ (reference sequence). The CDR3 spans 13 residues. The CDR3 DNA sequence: TGTGCCAGCAGCCTCGATAACCTAGGAGGCTACACCTTC. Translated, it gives CASSLDNLGGYTF.